This TCR beta chain was found in a study of T-cell reconstitution after alpha-beta-depleted transplantation in children. Many counts were recorded for this clonotype. The antigen is unknown. Study-level points and caveats: A year had passed since transplant, and T-cell counts and diversity by then came mostly from newly produced T cells. The study reportedly traced alpha-beta T cells about two months after transplant to several hundred expanded graft clones.

V shed 5 bases and J shed 4 bases, with 15 bases lying between them. Per germline, CDR1 MNHEY and CDR2 SMNVEV (reference sequence). The CDR3 has 15 residues. Preparation of the TCRbeta library used unique molecular identifiers. TCRdb reanalysed the PCR reads using MiXCR and keeps one entry per CDR3 protein. In the table there are over 150,000 distinct CDR3 sequences, approximately 7% of which are singletons. The sequences come from PBMCs, collected before TCRalphabeta/CD19-depleted stem cell transplant. The chain combines TRBV27 with TRBJ1-5; no reliable D call. This sequence originates from a boy aged 2-9 years with acute lymphoblastic leukemia, due to receive a stem cell transplant. Here the CDR3 DNA reads TGTGCCAGCAGTGAACGGGCCGCCGGGAATCAGCCCCAGCATTTT. Its protein is CASSERAAGNQPQHF.